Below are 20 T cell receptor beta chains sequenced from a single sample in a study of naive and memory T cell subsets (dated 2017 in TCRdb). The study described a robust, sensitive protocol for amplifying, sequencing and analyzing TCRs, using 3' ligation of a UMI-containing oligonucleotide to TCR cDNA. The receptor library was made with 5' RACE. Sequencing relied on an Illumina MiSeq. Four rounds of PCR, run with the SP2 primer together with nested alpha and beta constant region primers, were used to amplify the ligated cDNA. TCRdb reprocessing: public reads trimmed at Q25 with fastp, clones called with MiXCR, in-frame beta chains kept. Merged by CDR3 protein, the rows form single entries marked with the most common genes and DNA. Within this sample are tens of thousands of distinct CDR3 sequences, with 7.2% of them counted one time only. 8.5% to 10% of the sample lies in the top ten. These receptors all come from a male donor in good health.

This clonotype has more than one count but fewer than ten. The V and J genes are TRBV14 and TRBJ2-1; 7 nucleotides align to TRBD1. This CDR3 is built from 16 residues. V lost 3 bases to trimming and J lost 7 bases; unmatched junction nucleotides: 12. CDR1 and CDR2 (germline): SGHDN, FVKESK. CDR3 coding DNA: TGTGCCAGCAGCCAGGGCCCGAGGGGGCCTTCAAATGAGCAGTTCTTC. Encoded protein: CASSQGPRGPSNEQFF.

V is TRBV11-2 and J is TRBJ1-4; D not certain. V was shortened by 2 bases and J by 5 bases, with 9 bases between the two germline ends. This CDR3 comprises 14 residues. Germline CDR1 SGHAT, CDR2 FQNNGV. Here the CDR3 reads CASSLNGPNEKLFF. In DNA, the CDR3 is TGTGCCAGCAGCTTAAACGGACCAAATGAAAAACTGTTTTTT.

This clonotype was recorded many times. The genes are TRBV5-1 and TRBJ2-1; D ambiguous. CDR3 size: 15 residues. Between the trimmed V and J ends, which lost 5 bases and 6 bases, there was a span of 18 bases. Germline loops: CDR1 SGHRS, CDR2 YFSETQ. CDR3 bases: TGCGCCAGCAGACTCGGGTCCGGTGCTGTCAATGAGCAGTTCTTC. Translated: CASRLGSGAVNEQFF.

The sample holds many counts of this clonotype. CDR3 sequence reads: CAISDLSSYEQYF. Here the CDR3 DNA reads TGTGCCATCAGTGACCTTAGCTCCTACGAGCAGTACTTC. The genes are TRBV10-3 and TRBJ2-7; D remains unclear. The CDR3 has 13 amino acids. Germline V gene sequence: CDR1 ENHRY, CDR2 SYGVKD. The germline V and J ends were trimmed by 3 bases and 0 bases, with 6 bases remaining between them.

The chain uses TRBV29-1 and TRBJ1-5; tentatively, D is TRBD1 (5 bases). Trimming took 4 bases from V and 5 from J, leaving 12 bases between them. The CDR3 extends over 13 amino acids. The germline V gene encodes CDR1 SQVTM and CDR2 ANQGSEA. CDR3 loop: CSVGGGGDQPQHF. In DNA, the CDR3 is TGCAGCGTTGGCGGGGGGGGGGATCAGCCCCAGCATTTT.

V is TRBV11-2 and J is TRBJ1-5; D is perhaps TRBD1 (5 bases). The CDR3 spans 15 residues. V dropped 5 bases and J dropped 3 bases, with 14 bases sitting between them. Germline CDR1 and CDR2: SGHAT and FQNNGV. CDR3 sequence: CASSPSGGYNQPQHF. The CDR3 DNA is TGTGCCAGCAGCCCCTCGGGGGGGTACAATCAGCCCCAGCATTTT. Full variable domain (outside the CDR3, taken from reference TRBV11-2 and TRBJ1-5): EAGVAQSPRYKIIEKRQSVAFWCNPISGHATLYWYQQILGQGPKLLIQFQNNGVVDDSQLPKDRFSAERLKGVDSTLKIQPAKLEDSAVYLCASSPSGGYNQPQHFGDGTRLSIL.

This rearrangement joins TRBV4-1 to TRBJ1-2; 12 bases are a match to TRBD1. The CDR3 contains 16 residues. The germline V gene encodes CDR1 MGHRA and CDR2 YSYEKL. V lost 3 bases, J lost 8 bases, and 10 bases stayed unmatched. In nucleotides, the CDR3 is TGCGCCAGCAGCCATACCGGGACAGGGGGCGCGGAAGGCTACACCTTC. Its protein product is CASSHTGTGGAEGYTF.

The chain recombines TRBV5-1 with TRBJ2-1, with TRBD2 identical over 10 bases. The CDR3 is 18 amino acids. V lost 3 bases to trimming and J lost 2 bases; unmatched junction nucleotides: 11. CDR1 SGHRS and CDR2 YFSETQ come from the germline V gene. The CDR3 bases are TGCGCCAGCAGCTCAGAGACTAGCGGGTGGTCGGCCTACAATGAGCAGTTCTTC. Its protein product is CASSSETSGWSAYNEQFF.

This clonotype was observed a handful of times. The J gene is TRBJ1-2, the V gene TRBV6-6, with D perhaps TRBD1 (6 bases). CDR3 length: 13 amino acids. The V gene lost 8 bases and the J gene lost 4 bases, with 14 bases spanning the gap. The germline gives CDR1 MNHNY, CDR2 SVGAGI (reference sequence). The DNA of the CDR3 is TGTGCCAGCCGCCCCGGACAGAGCTATGGCTACACCTTC. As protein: CASRPGQSYGYTF.

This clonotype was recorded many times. The CDR3 DNA follows: TGCGCCAGCAGTCCCCCCCGCAGCGATGAGCAGTTCTTC. Translated: CASSPPRSDEQFF. The V call is TRBV5-1, the J call TRBJ2-1, with unresolved D. CDR1 and CDR2 from the germline V gene are SGHRS and YFSETQ. The CDR3 is 13 residues long. Trimming removed 5 bases from V and 8 bases from J, with 14 bases in between.

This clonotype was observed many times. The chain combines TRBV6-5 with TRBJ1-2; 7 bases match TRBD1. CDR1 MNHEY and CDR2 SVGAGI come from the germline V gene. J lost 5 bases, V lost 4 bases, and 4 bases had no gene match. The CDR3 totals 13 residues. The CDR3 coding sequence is TGTGCCAGCAGTTCTCCAGGGGGGTATGGCTACACCTTC. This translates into CASSSPGGYGYTF.

The CDR3 DNA reads TGTGCCTGGACCGAGGGGGGTAGCAATCAGCCCCAGCATTTT. Translated, it gives CAWTEGGSNQPQHF. The chain links TRBV30 to TRBJ1-5, with a possible D match to TRBD1 (6 bases). CDR1 and CDR2 (germline): GTSNPN, SVGIG (reference sequence). The CDR3 runs to 14 residues. V shed 4 bases and J shed 0 bases, with 10 bases lying between them.

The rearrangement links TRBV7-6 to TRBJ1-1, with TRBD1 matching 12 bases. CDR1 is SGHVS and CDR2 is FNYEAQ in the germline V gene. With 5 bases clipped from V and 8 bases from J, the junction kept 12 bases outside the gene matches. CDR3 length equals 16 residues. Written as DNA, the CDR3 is TGTGCCAGCAGCCCCGGGACAGGGGGCGGGGGAATCGAAGCTTTCTTT. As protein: CASSPGTGGGGIEAFF.

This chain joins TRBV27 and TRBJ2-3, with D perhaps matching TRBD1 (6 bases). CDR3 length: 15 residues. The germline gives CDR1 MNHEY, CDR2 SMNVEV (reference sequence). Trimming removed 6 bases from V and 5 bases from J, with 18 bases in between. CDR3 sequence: CASSPGTSGVDTQYF. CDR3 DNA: TGTGCCAGCAGCCCTGGGACATCAGGGGTAGATACGCAGTATTTT.

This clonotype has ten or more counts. The CDR3: CASSSDRGNVYEQYF. CDR3 coding DNA: TGTGCCAGCAGCTCGGACAGGGGCAATGTCTACGAGCAGTACTTC. The gene calls are TRBV6-6 and TRBJ2-7; TRBD1 matches 9 bases. Germline-derived CDR1 and CDR2 are MNHNY and SVGAGI (reference sequence). Trimming removed 6 bases from V and 3 bases from J; junction bases left unmatched: 9. There are 15 residues in the CDR3.

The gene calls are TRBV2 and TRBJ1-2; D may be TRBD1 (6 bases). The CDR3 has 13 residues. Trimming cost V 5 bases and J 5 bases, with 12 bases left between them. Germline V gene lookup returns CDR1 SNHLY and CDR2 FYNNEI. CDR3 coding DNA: TGTGCCAGCAGTCTCTGGACAGAATATGGCTACACCTTC. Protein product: CASSLWTEYGYTF. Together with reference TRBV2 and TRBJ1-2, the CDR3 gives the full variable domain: EPEVTQTPSHQVTQMGQEVILRCVPISNHLYFYWYRQILGQKVEFLVSFYNNEISEKSEIFDDQFSVERPDGSNFTLKIRSTKLEDSAMYFCASSLWTEYGYTFGSGTRLTVV.

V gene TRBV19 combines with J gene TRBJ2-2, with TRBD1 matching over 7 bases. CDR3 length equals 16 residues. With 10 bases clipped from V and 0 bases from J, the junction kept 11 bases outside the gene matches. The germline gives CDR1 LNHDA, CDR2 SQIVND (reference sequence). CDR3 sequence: CATGGRGLPNTGELFF. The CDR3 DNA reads TGTGCCACCGGTGGTAGGGGGCTACCGAACACCGGGGAGCTGTTTTTT.

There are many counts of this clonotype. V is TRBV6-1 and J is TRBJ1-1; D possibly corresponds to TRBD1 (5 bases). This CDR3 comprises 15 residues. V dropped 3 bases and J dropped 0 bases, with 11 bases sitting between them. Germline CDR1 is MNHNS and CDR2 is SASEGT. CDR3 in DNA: TGTGCCAGCAGTGACCGAGACAGACTGAACACTGAAGCTTTCTTT. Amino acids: CASSDRDRLNTEAFF.

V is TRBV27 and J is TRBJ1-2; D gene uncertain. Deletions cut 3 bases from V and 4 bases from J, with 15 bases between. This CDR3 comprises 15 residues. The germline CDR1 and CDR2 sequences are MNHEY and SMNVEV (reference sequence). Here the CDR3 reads CASSFSLNPGYGYTF. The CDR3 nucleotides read TGTGCCAGCAGTTTCTCGTTAAATCCGGGCTATGGCTACACCTTC.

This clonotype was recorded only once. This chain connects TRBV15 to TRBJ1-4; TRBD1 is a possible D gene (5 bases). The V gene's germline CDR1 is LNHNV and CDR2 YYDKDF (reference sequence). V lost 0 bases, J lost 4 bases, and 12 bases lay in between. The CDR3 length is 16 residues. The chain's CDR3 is CATSRDRGSLNEKLFF. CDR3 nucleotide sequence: TGTGCCACCAGCAGAGATAGGGGCAGCCTTAATGAAAAACTGTTTTTT.